This TCR beta chain was sequenced in a study of T-cell reconstitution after alpha-beta-depleted transplantation in children. General study findings and limits: Day-60 TCRbeta diversity that was high in some patients was derived from surviving recipient T cells and thymic progenitors. Several hundred expanded graft clones reportedly were the source of alpha-beta T cells about two months after transplant.

Details on this clonotype: What it binds is unknown.

This CDR3 spans 15 amino acids. J lost 2 bases, V lost 6 bases, and 5 bases had no gene match. Looked up from germline, CDR1 is SGHTA and CDR2 is FQGNSA. During its preparation, the TCRbeta library received unique molecular identifiers. From the PCR reads, TCRdb called clonotypes with MiXCR, one entry per CDR3 protein. The sample records about 580,000 distinct CDR3 sequences, about 23% being singletons. The TCR sequence derives from a boy under two years old who had a stem cell transplant for acute myeloid leukemia, so the T cells may come from the graft donor. The source was PBMCs, mostly from graft donor cells, collected 360 days after TCRalphabeta/CD19-depleted stem cell transplant. This chain joins TRBV7-2 and TRBJ2-5; 11 bases are shared with TRBD2. The CDR3 sequence: CASSQLAGVQETQYF. CDR3 nucleotides: TGTGCCAGCAGTCAACTAGCGGGGGTTCAAGAGACCCAGTACTTC.